The 30 T cell receptor beta chains reported below all come from one sample, sequenced in a study of blood T cells in healthy people across ages (dated by TCRdb to the mid-2010s). The protocol used for the library was 5' RACE. Sequencing used an Illumina HiSeq 2500. A second roughly 6 to 11 cycle PCR used a sample-barcoded 5' primer and a J-beta primer mix. Clones were called with MiXCR by TCRdb after fastp trimmed the public reads at Q25, and only in-frame beta chains were retained. All rows with the same CDR3 protein become a single entry with the most common DNA and genes. The sample contains around 1.5 million distinct CDR3 sequences, roughly 64% of them found a single time. 6.5% to 8.5% of the sample is in the top ten clones. Sequenced: blood. The receptor source for this set is a man aged 18 to 30 in good health.

This clonotype has more than one count but fewer than ten. This chain uses TRBV25-1 with TRBJ2-7; D remains unclear. The germline gives CDR1 MGHDK, CDR2 SYGVNS. CDR3 length equals 14 residues. V lost 0 bases and J 2 bases, leaving 8 bases between the germline ends. The CDR3 region has the DNA TGTGCCAGCAGTGAATATGGCACCGCCTACGAGCAGTACTTC. It specifies CASSEYGTAYEQYF.

This clonotype was found a few times. V usage is TRBV7-9 and J usage is TRBJ2-7, with TRBD1 matching over 11 bases. V shed 3 bases, J shed 5 bases, and the junction held 6 bases outside the gene matches. The CDR3 is 15 amino acids. Germline CDR1 and CDR2: SEHNR and FQNEAQ (reference sequence). CDR3 sequence: CASSFGTGGRDEQYF. Here the CDR3 DNA reads TGTGCCAGCAGCTTCGGGACAGGGGGTCGGGACGAGCAGTACTTC.

CDR3 sequence reads: CASSEVLAGYNEQFF. The DNA of the CDR3 is TGTGCCAGCAGTGAAGTACTAGCGGGTTACAATGAGCAGTTCTTC. The chain recombines TRBV6-1 with TRBJ2-1; 9 nucleotides agree with TRBD2. The CDR3 has 15 amino acids. V lost 1 base, J lost 4 bases, and 2 bases stayed unmatched. The V gene's germline CDR1 is MNHNS and CDR2 SASEGT.

This chain joins TRBV3-1 and TRBJ2-7, with D maybe TRBD1 (6 bases). The V gene lost 4 bases and the J gene lost 0 bases, with 16 bases spanning the gap. CDR3 size: 16 residues. Germline CDR1 is LGHDT and CDR2 is YNNKEL (reference sequence). CDR3 in amino acids: CASSPDSTGRSYEQYF. CDR3 DNA sequence: TGTGCCAGCAGCCCGGATTCGACAGGCCGCTCCTACGAGCAGTACTTC.

The V and J genes are TRBV20-1 and TRBJ2-7; 7 bases line up with TRBD2. The last part of the DNA fits TRBJ2-5 better; the J call may be wrong. There are 16 residues in the CDR3. Germline CDR1 and CDR2: DFQATT and SNEGSKA (reference sequence). The CDR3 here is CSAFGLGILRGETQYF. The CDR3 DNA follows: TGCAGTGCTTTCGGACTAGGTATTCTTCGGGGGGAGACCCAGTACTTC.

This clonotype was observed a handful of times. Here the CDR3 reads CAISDGPYGELFF. The CDR3 DNA sequence: TGTGCCATCAGTGACGGACCTTACGGGGAGCTGTTTTTT. The rearrangement joins TRBV10-3 to TRBJ2-2, with D unclear. Germline CDR1 is ENHRY and CDR2 is SYGVKD. Deletions cut 3 bases from V and 7 bases from J, with 9 bases between. The CDR3 is 13 amino acids.

The chain is built from TRBV20-1 and TRBJ2-7; 8 positions match TRBD1. CDR1 and CDR2 from the germline V gene are DFQATT and SNEGSKA (reference sequence). CDR3 length: 15 residues. The junction had 11 bases not matched to a gene; V was cut back by 1 base and J by 6 bases. The CDR3 loop reads CSARVRSDRGSEQYF. The CDR3 nucleotides read TGCAGTGCTAGAGTTCGCAGCGACAGGGGTTCCGAGCAGTACTTC.

The chain joins TRBV6-2 or TRBV6-3 to TRBJ2-5; D gene ambiguous. V lost 6 bases to trimming and J lost 5 bases, with 16 bases between them. The CDR3 is 14 amino acids. Germline loops: CDR1 MNHEY, CDR2 SVGEGT. DNA for the CDR3: TGTGCCAGCAGAGAAAATACGGGTGGCGAGACCCAGTACTTC. This translates into CASRENTGGETQYF.

The J gene is TRBJ2-6, the V gene TRBV10-2; no clear D gene. From germline, CDR1 is WSHSY and CDR2 SAAADI. This CDR3 is built from 16 residues. V was shortened by 4 bases and J by 5 bases, with 15 bases between the two germline ends. This CDR3 reads CASSASRSVRANVLTF. The CDR3 bases are TGCGCCAGCAGTGCCTCTCGGTCCGTGAGGGCCAACGTCCTGACTTTC.

The chain joins TRBV7-6 to TRBJ1-3; unclear D gene. The CDR3 runs 14 residues. Trimming took 9 bases from V and 1 from J, leaving 13 bases between them. Germline V gene data show CDR1 as SGHVS and CDR2 as FNYEAQ. In DNA, the CDR3 is TGTGCCAGTAGCGCCCCGAAGTCTGGAAACACCATATATTTT. Translation: CASSAPKSGNTIYF.

The chain joins TRBV20-1 to TRBJ1-5; a weak D match, TRBD1 (5 bases). The germline V gene has CDR1 DFQATT and CDR2 SNEGSKA (reference sequence). This CDR3 is built from 14 residues. Trimming cost V 0 bases and J 6 bases, with 12 bases left between them. CDR3 loop: CSAREGMGVQPQHF. As DNA, the CDR3 is TGCAGTGCTAGAGAGGGAATGGGGGTTCAGCCCCAGCATTTT.

The rearrangement joins TRBV20-1 to TRBJ2-3, with 8 nucleotides matching TRBD1. This CDR3 has 13 residues. The V gene end was trimmed by 6 bases and the J gene end by 0 bases; junction bases not matched to a gene: 2. The V gene's germline CDR1 is DFQATT and CDR2 SNEGSKA (reference sequence). CDR3 region: CSADRDSTDTQYF. The CDR3 nucleotides are TGCAGTGCGGACAGGGACAGCACAGATACGCAGTATTTT.

The V gene is TRBV20-1, the J gene TRBJ1-4; 9 bases are a match to TRBD1. This CDR3 region has 18 residues. V was pared by 5 bases and J by 0 bases, with 13 bases of the junction left unmatched. CDR1 is DFQATT and CDR2 is SNEGSKA in the germline V gene (reference sequence). DNA for the CDR3: TGCAGTGCTCCGGTTTGGTCGGGACAGGGCGCAACTAATGAAAAACTGTTTTTT. Amino acid sequence: CSAPVWSGQGATNEKLFF.

The genes are TRBV9 and TRBJ2-1; the D gene is possibly TRBD2 (5 bases). The CDR3 has 15 amino acids. Trimming removed 3 bases from V and 8 bases from J, with 18 bases in between. CDR1 is SGDLS and CDR2 is YYNGEE in the germline V gene. Here the CDR3 reads CASSARTGRGDEQFF. The CDR3 DNA reads TGTGCCAGCAGCGCCCGGACGGGAAGAGGCGATGAGCAGTTCTTC.

This clonotype has more than one count but fewer than ten. The chain combines TRBV29-1 with TRBJ1-2; the match to TRBD1 covers 7 bases. CDR1 SQVTM and CDR2 ANQGSEA come from the germline V gene. The CDR3 has 11 amino acids. After removal of 7 bases from V and 5 bases from J, the junction contained 4 bases not matched to a gene. The CDR3 loop is CSAGTEYGYTF. DNA of the CDR3: TGCAGCGCCGGGACAGAGTATGGCTACACCTTC.

The chain joins TRBV20-1 to TRBJ2-3, with 11 bases identical to TRBD1. J gave up 4 bases and V 6 bases, and 6 bases lay outside the gene matches. This CDR3 is 14 amino acids long. CDR1 is DFQATT and CDR2 is SNEGSKA in the germline V gene (reference sequence). The CDR3 bases are TGCAGTGCGAGGGACAGGGGGTGGTCAGATACGCAGTATTTT. It is translated as CSARDRGWSDTQYF.

CDR3 bases: TGTGCCAGCAGTTACCCGAGTGGGACCCCCAACCGTTACAATGAGCAGTTCTTC. It translates to CASSYPSGTPNRYNEQFF. The chain carries TRBV6-5 and TRBJ2-1; D possibly uses TRBD1 or TRBD2 (5 bases each). This CDR3 is 18 amino acids long. Trimming stripped 2 bases from V and 4 bases from J, with 21 bases between. Germline lookup yields CDR1 MNHEY and CDR2 SVGAGI.

The chain carries TRBV9 and TRBJ2-3; TRBD2 might be the D (6 bases). Looked up from germline, CDR1 is SGDLS and CDR2 is YYNGEE. Trimming took 3 bases from V and 2 from J, leaving 10 bases between them. The CDR3 extends over 14 amino acids. As DNA, the CDR3 is TGTGCCAGCAGCGGCGGGACTGACACAGATACGCAGTATTTT. It translates to CASSGGTDTDTQYF.

The V gene is TRBV5-1, the J gene TRBJ1-2, with D perhaps TRBD1 (6 bases). The length of the CDR3 is 16 residues. CDR1 and CDR2 (germline): SGHRS, YFSETQ. The V and J ends lost 4 bases and 1 base respectively, with 17 bases between them. CDR3 sequence reads: CASSRDNAGFNYGYTF. The DNA for the CDR3 is TGCGCCAGCAGCCGGGACAATGCGGGGTTTAACTATGGCTACACCTTC.

A single count supports this clonotype. The gene calls are TRBV24-1 and TRBJ2-1; D may be TRBD1 or TRBD2 (6 bases each). Trimming pared 3 bases from V and 10 bases from J, leaving 9 bases between. The CDR3 has 12 amino acids. Per germline, CDR1 KGHDR and CDR2 SFDVKD. CDR3 DNA: TGTGCCACCAGTGATGGGGGGCGGGAGCAGTTCTTC. This sequence encodes CATSDGGREQFF.

This clonotype showed up many times. The chain couples TRBV7-2 to TRBJ2-5; D not resolved. The germline gives CDR1 SGHTA, CDR2 FQGNSA. This CDR3 is 12 amino acids long. Trimming took 5 bases from V and 5 from J, leaving 9 bases between them. The CDR3 DNA reads as TGTGCCAGCAGCCCGACCGGGGAGACCCAGTACTTC. Translation gives CASSPTGETQYF.

In DNA, the CDR3 is TGTGCCAGCAGCTTCCTTCTCAGGGATCTAGCCAAAAACATTCAGTACTTC. This codes for CASSFLLRDLAKNIQYF. This chain links TRBV5-6 with TRBJ2-4; a weak D match, TRBD1 (5 bases). Germline loops: CDR1 SGHDT, CDR2 YYEEEE. CDR3 size: 17 residues. Trimming stripped 2 bases from V and 0 bases from J, with 15 bases between.

To note about this clonotype: A read error may account for a junction end that differs from germline. The rearrangement joins TRBV20-1 to TRBJ2-7; D may match TRBD1 or TRBD2 (5 bases each). The germline V gene encodes CDR1 DFQATT and CDR2 SNEGSKA (reference sequence). The CDR3 totals 15 residues. Written as DNA, the CDR3 is TGCAGTGCTAGAGATCTGGGTGGGGGAACCTACGGGCAGTACTTC. It translates to CSARDLGGGTYGQYF.

This rearrangement joins TRBV20-1 to TRBJ2-1; 13 nucleotides match TRBD2. Germline CDR1 is DFQATT and CDR2 is SNEGSKA (reference sequence). The CDR3 is made up of 19 amino acids. With 3 bases clipped from V and 5 bases from J, the junction kept 16 bases outside the gene matches. The CDR3 region has the DNA TGCAGTGCTAGGCTTAGGGGACTAGCGGGATCTTGGGGAAACAATGAGCAGTTCTTC. It encodes CSARLRGLAGSWGNNEQFF.

The gene calls are TRBV20-1 and TRBJ2-1; 12 bases match TRBD2. The ends lost 4 bases at V and 5 bases at J; junction bases unmatched: 3. Germline CDR1 reads DFQATT; CDR2 reads SNEGSKA (reference sequence). The CDR3 is 14 amino acids. Here the CDR3 DNA reads TGCAGTGCTATAGGACTAGCGGGACACAATGAGCAGTTCTTC. Translating it yields CSAIGLAGHNEQFF.

Comment on this clonotype: Germline and junction disagree at one end, which may indicate a read error. V gene TRBV4-3 combines with J gene TRBJ2-4; 7 bases agree with TRBD1. In germline, CDR1 is LGHNA, CDR2 YSLEER. The CDR3 covers 13 residues. DNA for the CDR3: TGCGCCAACAGCCCACAGGGGTTCGGGGAGCAGTACTTC. Residues: CANSPQGFGEQYF.

The rearrangement links TRBV5-1 to TRBJ2-5; the match to TRBD2 covers 9 bases. CDR1 is SGHRS, CDR2 YFSETQ, per germline. With V trimmed by 4 bases and J by 11 bases, 18 bases remained unmatched. The CDR3 is 16 residues long. CDR3 nucleotides: TGCGCCAGCAGCCCGGGGCAGCGGGGGGTTACAAGTGAGCAGTACTTC. It codes for CASSPGQRGVTSEQYF.

This clonotype has just a few counts. This rearrangement joins TRBV29-1 to TRBJ2-1; weak D call: TRBD2 (6 bases). CDR1 and CDR2 from the germline V gene are SQVTM and ANQGSEA. V lost 6 bases to trimming and J lost 0 bases, with 12 bases between them. This CDR3 contains 14 residues. The CDR3 DNA reads TGCAGCGTCGGACTACGCCTCTCCTACAATGAGCAGTTCTTC. Protein: CSVGLRLSYNEQFF.

In its sample, this clonotype was seen a few times. The V and J genes are TRBV29-1 and TRBJ2-5, with 9 bases identical to TRBD2. The J call could be wrong; TRBJ2-7 is a better fit for the DNA end. The length of the CDR3 is 15 residues. Germline V gives CDR1 SQVTM, CDR2 ANQGSEA. This CDR3 reads CSVEGGPSGDYEQYF. The CDR3 DNA reads TGCAGCGTTGAAGGAGGACCTAGCGGGGACTACGAGCAGTACTTC.

This clonotype was seen only a few times. The chain employs TRBV12-3 or TRBV12-4 and TRBJ1-2, with D unresolved. The CDR3 spans 14 residues. V was trimmed by 6 bases and J by 0 bases, leaving 11 bases between them. In DNA form, the CDR3 reads TGTGCCAGCAGCCTCGACATAACTAACTATGGCTACACCTTC. Translated: CASSLDITNYGYTF.